Listed below are T cell receptor beta chains from one sample, sequenced in a study of T cell responses to AZD1222 COVID-19 vaccine. Repertoires were generated with immunoSEQ multiplex PCR, while TCRdb's copy carries only in-frame clones and drops some. The sample has 110,000 to 150,000 clones; around 89% are singletons. Sequences were derived from peripheral blood, sampled on day 0 of AZD1222 vaccination. These receptors came from an adult in good health. Each CDR3 is given with its conserved first and last residue. A D gene is named only where the DNA matches it firmly. Expanded clones are given a class, and other clones once, few, many or no size at all.

v_call	j_call	d_call	clone_size	cdr3_aa	cdr3_nt
TRBV18	TRBJ1-1	NA	NA	CASSRDSGNINTEAFF	TGTGCCAGCTCAAGGGACTCGGGTAACATTAACACTGAAGCTTTCTTT
TRBV24-1	TRBJ2-1	TRBD1	NA	CATSDPGQVDEQFF	TGTGCCACCAGTGACCCGGGACAGGTGGATGAGCAGTTCTTC
TRBV5-6	TRBJ1-4	NA	NA	CASSNSTGLNEKLFF	TGTGCCAGCAGCAACTCGACAGGCTTAAATGAAAAACTGTTTTTT
TRBV27	TRBJ1-5	NA	NA	CASNMRGYSNQPQHF	TGTGCCAGCAACATGAGGGGTTATAGCAATCAGCCCCAGCATTTT
TRBV5-8	TRBJ2-1	TRBD2	NA	CASSWGSGRSQFF	TGTGCCAGCAGCTGGGGTAGCGGGAGAAGTCAGTTCTTC
TRBV6-6	TRBJ2-3	TRBD2	NA	CASSQGREGERSTDTQYF	TGTGCCAGCAGTCAGGGGCGGGAGGGTGAACGTAGCACAGATACGCAGTATTTT
TRBV25-1	TRBJ1-1	TRBD1	NA	CASTPGGGTSNTEAFF	TGTGCCAGCACCCCAGGGGGGGGGACATCGAACACTGAAGCTTTCTTT
TRBV20-1	TRBJ1-2	NA	NA	CSASKGNYGYTF	TGCAGTGCTAGTAAGGGCAACTATGGCTACACCTTC
TRBV4-1	TRBJ2-7	TRBD2	NA	CASSRGTSSYEQYF	TGCGCCAGCAGCCGAGGGACTAGCAGCTACGAGCAGTACTTC
TRBV5-4	TRBJ1-2	TRBD1	NA	CASSIGQGNYGYTF	TGTGCCAGCAGCATCGGACAGGGTAACTATGGCTACACCTTC
TRBV23-1	TRBJ2-3	TRBD2	once	CASSHCLVGSGGLILGTDTQYF	TGCGCCAGCAGTCATTGTCTGGTCGGGTCGGGAGGACTTATATTAGGAACAGATACGCAGTATTTT
TRBV7-9	TRBJ2-3	TRBD2	NA	CASSYSSGRLGSTDTQYF	TGTGCCAGCAGCTACTCTAGCGGGCGCCTGGGGAGCACAGATACGCAGTATTTT
TRBV18	TRBJ2-3	TRBD2	NA	CASSPGPQRGAGDTQYF	TGTGCCAGCTCACCGGGGCCCCAGCGGGGGGCCGGGGATACGCAGTATTTT
TRBV14	TRBJ2-5	NA	NA	CASSQDLSYRTQYF	TGTGCCAGCAGCCAAGATCTGTCATATAGGACCCAGTACTTC
TRBV5-4	TRBJ2-6	NA	NA	CASSRWGWANVLTF	TGTGCCAGCAGCCGGTGGGGGTGGGCCAACGTCCTGACTTTC
TRBV10-2	TRBJ2-5	NA	few	CASSEYSLVKTQYF	TGCGCCAGCAGTGAGTACTCCCTAGTGAAGACCCAGTACTTC
TRBV7-2	TRBJ1-5	NA	NA	CASSLGIGQPQHF	TGTGCCAGCAGCTTAGGTATTGGGCAGCCCCAGCATTTT
TRBV19	TRBJ1-5	TRBD1	NA	CASSIAGTGGQPQHF	TGTGCCAGTAGTATAGCAGGGACAGGGGGTCAGCCCCAGCATTTT
TRBV7-3	TRBJ2-7	TRBD1	NA	CASSLWAGGSYEQYF	TGTGCCAGCAGCTTATGGGCAGGGGGCTCCTACGAGCAGTACTTC
TRBV3-1/TRBV3-2	TRBJ1-1	NA	few	CASSQMSGAFF	TGTGCCAGCAGCCAGATGTCCGGAGCTTTCTTT
TRBV12-3/TRBV12-4	TRBJ2-7	NA	NA	CASSLRNYEQYF	TGTGCCAGCAGTTTAAGGAACTACGAGCAGTACTTC
TRBV30	TRBJ1-2	TRBD1	NA	CAWSLTGDGYTF	TGTGCCTGGAGTCTGACAGGGGATGGCTACACCTTC
TRBV6-5	TRBJ1-1	TRBD1	NA	CASSTGVPTEAFF	TGTGCCAGCAGTACAGGGGTGCCCACTGAAGCTTTCTTT
TRBV10-3	TRBJ2-7	NA	NA	CAISESTGVSYEQYF	TGTGCCATCAGTGAGTCCACAGGAGTATCCTACGAGCAGTACTTC
TRBV27	TRBJ1-6	TRBD1	NA	CASSSPGQGSYNSPLHF	TGTGCCAGCAGTTCTCCCGGACAGGGCTCCTATAATTCACCCCTCCACTTT
TRBV28	TRBJ2-5	NA	NA	CASSPVSALTVETQYF	TGTGCCAGCAGTCCGGTCAGCGCACTCACGGTAGAGACCCAGTACTTC
TRBV7-2	TRBJ2-2	NA	NA	CASSLRPGNTGELFF	TGTGCCAGCAGCTTAAGGCCAGGGAACACCGGGGAGCTGTTTTTT
TRBV9	TRBJ2-1	TRBD2	NA	CASTRLAGGPNEQFF	TGTGCCAGCACCAGACTAGCGGGGGGCCCCAATGAGCAGTTCTTC
TRBV13	TRBJ1-1	NA	NA	CASSLGGHGTEAFF	TGTGCCAGCAGCTTAGGAGGGCATGGCACTGAAGCTTTCTTT
TRBV7-9	TRBJ1-2	NA	NA	CASSYPDSSGYTF	TGTGCCAGCAGCTACCCGGACTCGAGTGGCTACACCTTC
TRBV2	TRBJ2-7	NA	NA	CASSTYYEQYF	TGTGCCAGCAGTACGTACTACGAGCAGTACTTC
TRBV6-4	TRBJ2-3	TRBD2	NA	CASSDSGTRGTDTQYF	TGTGCCAGCAGTGACTCGGGGACTAGGGGCACAGATACGCAGTATTTT
TRBV4-1	TRBJ2-7	NA	NA	CASSQDLGGRSSSYEQYF	TGCGCCAGCAGCCAAGATCTTGGCGGCCGATCGAGCTCCTACGAGCAGTACTTC
TRBV7-9	TRBJ1-2	NA	NA	CASSLRGAGYTF	TGTGCCAGCAGCTTAAGGGGGGCTGGCTACACCTTC
TRBV28	TRBJ1-4	NA	NA	CASSLGEKLFF	TGTGCCAGCAGTTTAGGAGAAAAACTGTTTTTT
TRBV12-5	TRBJ2-4	NA	few	CASGVYNPGAKNIQYF	TGTGCTAGTGGAGTTTATAATCCCGGGGCCAAAAACATTCAGTACTTC
TRBV28	TRBJ2-1	TRBD2	once	CASSLLSSGRNEQFF	TGTGCCAGCAGTTTATTATCTAGCGGGAGAAATGAGCAGTTCTTC
TRBV6-5	TRBJ1-3	NA	NA	CATHGGSGNTIYF	TGTGCCACCCACGGGGGCTCTGGAAACACCATATATTTT
TRBV24-1	TRBJ2-3	TRBD2	once	CATSDPSGGATDTQYF	TGTGCCACCAGTGATCCTAGCGGGGGGGCAACAGATACGCAGTATTTT
TRBV7-3	TRBJ2-3	TRBD2	once	CASSLLAGGGTDTQYF	TGTGCCAGCAGCTTGCTAGCGGGAGGGGGAACAGATACGCAGTATTTT
TRBV19	TRBJ2-3	TRBD2	NA	CASSGPRLAGSTDTQYF	TGTGCCAGTAGCGGTCCCCGACTAGCGGGGAGCACAGATACGCAGTATTTT
TRBV10-3	TRBJ2-7	TRBD1	NA	CAISESMDRVTHEQYF	TGTGCCATCAGTGAGTCGATGGACAGGGTCACCCACGAGCAGTACTTC
TRBV2	TRBJ2-3	NA	once	CASSELRGGGGLSDTQYF	TGTGCCAGCAGTGAATTACGAGGGGGAGGTGGGCTGTCAGATACGCAGTATTTT
TRBV24-1	TRBJ1-1	NA	NA	CATEQVRGTEAFF	TGTGCCACAGAACAGGTGAGGGGGACTGAAGCTTTCTTT
TRBV19	TRBJ2-3	TRBD2	NA	CASSTKSGTRTDTQYF	TGTGCCAGTAGTACCAAGTCCGGGACTAGGACAGATACGCAGTATTTT
TRBV2	TRBJ1-2	NA	NA	CASRWGTGGGYTF	TGTGCCAGCAGATGGGGGACCGGGGGTGGCTACACCTTC
TRBV4-2	TRBJ2-7	NA	NA	CASSQDPDYEQYF	TGTGCCAGCAGCCAAGATCCGGACTACGAGCAGTACTTC
TRBV10-1	TRBJ2-1	NA	NA	CASSEEPGPRKFF	TGCGCCAGCAGTGAGGAACCGGGTCCTAGGAAGTTCTTC
TRBV6-5	TRBJ1-5	TRBD1	NA	CASRAGGSGNQPQHF	TGTGCCAGCAGGGCAGGGGGCTCGGGCAATCAGCCCCAGCATTTT
TRBV7-2	TRBJ2-1	NA	NA	CASSQQTRGEQFF	TGTGCCAGCAGCCAACAGACGAGGGGTGAGCAGTTCTTC
TRBV28	TRBJ2-5	TRBD2	NA	CASRLAGETQYF	TGTGCCAGCAGGTTAGCGGGAGAGACCCAGTACTTC
TRBV27	TRBJ2-1	TRBD2	NA	CASSSTSGGEYNEQFF	TGTGCCAGCAGTTCCACTAGCGGGGGGGAGTACAATGAGCAGTTCTTC
TRBV3-1/TRBV3-2	TRBJ2-7	TRBD1	NA	CASSQGRGQREQYF	TGTGCCAGCAGCCAGGGTAGGGGGCAGCGCGAGCAGTACTTC
TRBV19	TRBJ1-5	TRBD1	NA	CASSRDRAGNQPQHF	TGTGCCAGTAGTAGGGACAGAGCGGGCAATCAGCCCCAGCATTTT
TRBV24-1	TRBJ2-5	NA	NA	CATSDASRDAFRETQYF	TGTGCCACCAGTGATGCTAGTCGGGACGCCTTTCGCGAGACCCAGTACTTC